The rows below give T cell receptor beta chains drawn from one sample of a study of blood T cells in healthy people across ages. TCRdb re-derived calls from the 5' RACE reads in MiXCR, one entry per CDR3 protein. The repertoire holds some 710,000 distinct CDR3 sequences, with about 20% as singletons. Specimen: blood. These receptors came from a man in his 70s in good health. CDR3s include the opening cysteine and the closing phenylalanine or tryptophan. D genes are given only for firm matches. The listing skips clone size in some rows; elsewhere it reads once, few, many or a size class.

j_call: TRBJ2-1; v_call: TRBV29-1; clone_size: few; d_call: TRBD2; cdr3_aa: CSVLKAGGLGEQFF; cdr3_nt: TGCAGCGTTCTTAAAGCGGGAGGGCTAGGTGAGCAGTTCTTC
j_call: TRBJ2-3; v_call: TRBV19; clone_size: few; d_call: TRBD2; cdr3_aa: CASSIAGASTDTQYF; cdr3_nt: TGTGCCAGTAGTATTGCGGGAGCTAGCACAGATACGCAGTATTTT
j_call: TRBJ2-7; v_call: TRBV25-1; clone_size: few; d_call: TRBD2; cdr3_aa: CASAGGTLSYEQYF; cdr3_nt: TGTGCCAGCGCGGGGGGGACCCTCTCCTACGAGCAGTACTTC
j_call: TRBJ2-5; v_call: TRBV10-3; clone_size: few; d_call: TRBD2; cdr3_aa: CAISESGGHRETQYF; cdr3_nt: TGTGCCATCAGTGAGTCGGGAGGGCATCGGGAGACCCAGTACTTC
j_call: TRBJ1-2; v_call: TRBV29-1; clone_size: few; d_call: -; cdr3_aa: CSVEGRHYGYTF; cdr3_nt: TGCAGCGTTGAGGGCAGGCACTATGGCTACACCTTC
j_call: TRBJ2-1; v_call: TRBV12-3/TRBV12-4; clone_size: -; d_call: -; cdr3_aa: CASLLGRSSYNEQFF; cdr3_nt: TGTGCCAGTCTCTTGGGACGGAGCTCCTACAATGAGCAGTTCTTC
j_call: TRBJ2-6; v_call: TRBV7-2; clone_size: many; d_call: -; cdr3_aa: CASSSRGVSSGANVLTF; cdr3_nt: TGTGCCAGCAGCTCTCGGGGCGTAAGCTCTGGGGCCAACGTCCTGACTTTC
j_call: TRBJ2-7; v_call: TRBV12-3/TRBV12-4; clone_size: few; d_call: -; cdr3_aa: CASRQRHYEQYF; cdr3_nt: TGTGCCAGCAGACAACGACACTACGAGCAGTACTTC
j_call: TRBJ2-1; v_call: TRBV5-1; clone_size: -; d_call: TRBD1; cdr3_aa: CASSSTGRPYNEQFF; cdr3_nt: TGCGCCAGCAGCTCGACAGGGAGACCCTACAATGAGCAGTTCTTC
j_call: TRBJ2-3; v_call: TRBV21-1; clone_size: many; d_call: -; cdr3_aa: CASSKAKLLTDTQYF; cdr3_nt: TGTGCCAGCAGCAAAGCGAAGCTACTCACAGATACGCAGTATTTT
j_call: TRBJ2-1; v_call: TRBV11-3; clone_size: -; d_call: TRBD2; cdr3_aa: CASSLAPGLAMGEQFF; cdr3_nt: TGTGCCAGCAGCTTAGCTCCGGGACTAGCGATGGGTGAGCAGTTCTTC
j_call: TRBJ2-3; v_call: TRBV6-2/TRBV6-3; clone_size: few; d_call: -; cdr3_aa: CASSSRQSSTDTQYF; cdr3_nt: TGTGCCAGCAGTTCAAGGCAAAGTAGCACAGATACGCAGTATTTT